This entry lists 28 T cell receptor beta chains sequenced from one sample in a study of cytotoxic CD8 clonotypes in ibrutinib-treated CLL. Data came from immunoSEQ multiplex PCR; TCRdb stores just in-frame clones and leaves some out. The sample holds more than 200,000 clones, nearly 80% seen once. The material sequenced was PBMCs, taken after 12 months of ibrutinib treatment. The origin of the receptors is a human donor with chronic lymphocytic leukemia.

The genes are TRBV7-7 and TRBJ2-7, with D possibly being TRBD1 or TRBD2 (6 bases each). Germline V gives CDR1 SSHAT, CDR2 FNYEAQ (reference sequence). This CDR3 is 15 amino acids long. This CDR3 is CASAPGPGAPYEQYF. CDR3 nucleotide sequence: TGTGCTAGCGCCCCGGGACCGGGGGCCCCCTACGAGCAGTACTTC.

CDR3 in amino acids: CAWDVRGGGTQYF. In nucleotides, the CDR3 is TGTGCCTGGGATGTCCGTGGTGGCGGGACCCAGTACTTC. The chain has TRBV30 and TRBJ2-5; the D is unclear. The CDR3 runs 13 residues. Germline V gene data show CDR1 as GTSNPN and CDR2 as SVGIG (reference sequence). The V and J ends lost 5 bases and 7 bases respectively, with 17 bases between them.

The V call is TRBV2, the J call TRBJ1-6, with D possibly being TRBD1 (5 bases). V lost 4 bases to trimming and J lost 0 bases, with 19 bases between them. From germline, CDR1 is SNHLY and CDR2 FYNNEI. The CDR3 covers 19 residues. CDR3 nucleotide sequence: TGTGCCAGCAGTGTGGAGGGAACACAGGTTCTCTCCTATAATTCACCCCTCCACTTT. Protein: CASSVEGTQVLSYNSPLHF.

The chain couples TRBV28 to TRBJ2-7, with 10 bases that match TRBD1. Germline-derived CDR1 and CDR2 are MDHEN and SYDVKM. V was clipped by 6 bases and J by 5 bases; unmatched bases: 16. This CDR3 region has 17 residues. The CDR3 DNA follows: TGTGCCAGCAGCACCGTCCGTCCGGGACAGGGGAACAACGAGCAGTACTTC. Protein: CASSTVRPGQGNNEQYF.

Only a few counts were recorded for this clone. The chain joins TRBV25-1 to TRBJ1-5; 7 bases line up with TRBD1. Germline loops: CDR1 MGHDK, CDR2 SYGVNS. V was pared by 4 bases and J by 4 bases, with 7 bases of the junction left unmatched. The CDR3 length is 15 residues. The chain's CDR3 is CASSGPQGLNQPQHF. Here the CDR3 DNA reads TGTGCCAGCAGTGGGCCACAGGGGTTGAATCAGCCCCAGCATTTT.

This chain joins TRBV6-1 and TRBJ1-1; weak D call: TRBD1 (6 bases). V lost 7 bases and J 6 bases, leaving 18 bases between the germline ends. In germline, CDR1 is MNHNS, CDR2 SASEGT. There are 14 residues in the CDR3. The CDR3 nucleotides are TGTGCCAGCACTGAGCTAGGGGGTAGCTCTGAAGCTTTCTTT. It is translated as CASTELGGSSEAFF.

In this sample, this clone turned up once. V and J are TRBV25-1 and TRBJ2-7; either TRBD1 or TRBD2 may fit D (6 bases each). Germline values: CDR1 MGHDK, CDR2 SYGVNS. The CDR3 is made up of 15 amino acids. Between the trimmed V and J ends, which lost 7 bases and 4 bases, there was a span of 20 bases. The chain's CDR3 is CASKGPGGREYEQYF. The CDR3 DNA follows: TGTGCCAGCAAGGGGCCCGGGGGCAGGGAGTACGAGCAGTACTTC.

This clone turned up a few times. J is TRBJ1-2 and V is TRBV6-1; D unclear. Trimming cost V 3 bases and J 2 bases, with 7 bases left between them. The CDR3 totals 13 residues. Per the germline V gene, CDR1 is MNHNS and CDR2 is SASEGT. The CDR3 nucleotides read TGTGCCAGCAGTGATCCCACGAACTATGGCTACACCTTC. Translation: CASSDPTNYGYTF.

This rearrangement joins TRBV28 to TRBJ1-1; D uncertain. CDR1 and CDR2 from the germline V gene are MDHEN and SYDVKM. The V and J ends lost 2 bases and 6 bases respectively, with 7 bases between them. The CDR3 consists of 12 residues. Here the CDR3 DNA reads TGTGCCAGCAGTTTAGGGGTCTCTGAAGCTTTCTTT. Amino acids: CASSLGVSEAFF.

The rearrangement uses TRBV18 and TRBJ1-2; 7 nucleotides agree with TRBD1. The germline gives CDR1 KGHSH, CDR2 LQKENI. The CDR3 sequence is 13 residues long. J was trimmed by 13 bases and V by 3 bases; bases with no gene match: 11. The CDR3 region is CASSPGQLHRCTF. The DNA for the CDR3 is TGTGCCAGCTCACCGGGACAGCTCCACCGCTGCACCTTC.

The V and J genes are TRBV5-5 and TRBJ2-3; D remains ambiguous. Germline V CDR1 and CDR2: SGHKS, YYEKEE (reference sequence). This CDR3 contains 13 residues. With 4 bases removed from V and 4 bases from J, the gap between germline ends came to 10 bases. CDR3 residues: CASSTIGPDTQYF. Here the CDR3 DNA reads TGTGCCAGCAGCACTATAGGGCCAGATACGCAGTATTTT. Full variable domain (remainder filled in from reference TRBV5-5 and TRBJ2-3): DAGVTQSPTHLIKTRGQQVTLRCSPISGHKSVSWYQQVLGQGPQFIFQYYEKEERGRGNFPDRFSARQFPNYSSELNVNALLLGDSALYLCASSTIGPDTQYFGPGTRLTVL.

This clone was detected only a few times. V gene TRBV19 combines with J gene TRBJ1-5; no clear D. With 3 bases removed from V and 1 base from J, the gap between germline ends came to 10 bases. CDR1 LNHDA and CDR2 SQIVND come from the germline V gene (reference sequence). There are 15 residues in the CDR3. The CDR3 nucleotides are TGTGCCAGTAGTATGTCAGTGTCCAGCAATCAGCCCCAGCATTTT. It is translated as CASSMSVSSNQPQHF.

This rearrangement joins TRBV12-5 to TRBJ1-1; 8 positions match TRBD1. The germline gives CDR1 LGHNT, CDR2 FRNRAP. The CDR3 is 14 residues long. The junction had 12 bases not matched to a gene; V was cut back by 4 bases and J by 11 bases. This CDR3 reads CASGWTGTGKSAFF. CDR3 coding DNA: TGTGCTAGTGGTTGGACCGGGACAGGAAAGAGCGCTTTCTTT.

Only one count was recorded for this clone. Here the CDR3 DNA reads TGTGCCAGCAGGGGGGACAGGGACCATGAGCAGTTCTTC. It codes for CASRGDRDHEQFF. The V call is TRBV21-1, the J call TRBJ2-1; TRBD1, the table's D call, lacks a check against the DNA. TRBV21-1 is described as a pseudogene. CDR3 length: 13 amino acids.

The chain links TRBV6-1 to TRBJ1-4; no definite D call. Germline V CDR1 and CDR2: MNHNS, SASEGT. The CDR3 is made up of 16 amino acids. Trimming left V 5 bases short and J 0 bases short, with 13 bases between. The CDR3 loop reads CASSQGPDATNEKLFF. DNA of the CDR3: TGTGCCAGCAGTCAAGGGCCTGATGCAACTAATGAAAAACTGTTTTTT.

This chain joins TRBV27 and TRBJ2-7; possibly TRBD1 or TRBD2 for D (5 bases each). V dropped 5 bases and J dropped 3 bases, with 11 bases sitting between them. Looked up from germline, CDR1 is MNHEY and CDR2 is SMNVEV (reference sequence). This CDR3 region has 13 residues. CDR3 nucleotides: TGTGCCAGCAGTGAAGGGACCTACTACGAGCAGTACTTC. Its protein is CASSEGTYYEQYF.

This clone turned up a few times. The rearrangement links TRBV27 to TRBJ2-5, with TRBD1 matching over 7 bases. The germline gives CDR1 MNHEY, CDR2 SMNVEV (reference sequence). V lost 5 bases, J lost 5 bases, and 8 bases stayed unmatched. CDR3 length: 14 residues. CDR3 DNA sequence: TGTGCCAGCAGTGAAATACAGGGGCGGGAGACCCAGTACTTC. Protein product: CASSEIQGRETQYF.

The rearrangement links TRBV6-1 to TRBJ1-2; the D gene is possibly TRBD1 (6 bases). Trimming pared 8 bases from V and 4 bases from J, leaving 11 bases between. There are 12 residues in the CDR3. Germline V gives CDR1 MNHNS, CDR2 SASEGT. CDR3 coding DNA: TGTGCCAGCTCCCTGGACAGCTATGGCTACACCTTC. Its translation: CASSLDSYGYTF.

The table lists this clone with a few counts. The chain employs TRBV9 and TRBJ2-5; 13 nucleotides agree with TRBD2. This CDR3 comprises 16 residues. Germline trimming cut 4 bases from V and 5 bases from J; bases unmatched to any gene: 8. Germline V gene sequence: CDR1 SGDLS, CDR2 YYNGEE. CDR3 nucleotides: TGTGCCAGCAGCTCGGGGACTAGCGGGGTGTCTGAGACCCAGTACTTC. Protein sequence: CASSSGTSGVSETQYF.

J is TRBJ2-3 and V is TRBV7-9; 7 nucleotides match TRBD2. Germline CDR1 is SEHNR and CDR2 is FQNEAQ (reference sequence). V shed 1 base and J 1 base; nucleotides not matched to a gene: 5. This CDR3 region has 16 residues. In DNA, the CDR3 is TGTGCCAGCAGCTTAGACGGGGGGTACCGCACAGATACGCAGTATTTT. This gives the protein CASSLDGGYRTDTQYF.

Written as DNA, the CDR3 is TGTGCCAGCAGCTTCTTGTCGGGCTCCTACAATGAGCAGTTCTTC. This translates into CASSFLSGSYNEQFF. The chain combines TRBV5-4 with TRBJ2-1; no clear D. CDR1 SGHNT and CDR2 YYREEE come from the germline V gene (reference sequence). CDR3 length: 15 amino acids. Trimming shortened V by 2 bases and J by 0 bases, and 9 bases separated the two germline ends.

The chain employs TRBV9 and TRBJ2-4; a possible D gene is TRBD1 (5 bases). CDR3 length equals 17 residues. Trimming took 0 bases from V and 2 from J, leaving 15 bases between them. The germline V gene has CDR1 SGDLS and CDR2 YYNGEE. CDR3 in DNA: TGTGCCAGCAGCGTAGCTCCTGCGGTGGGGCCCAAAAACATTCAGTACTTC. The encoded protein is CASSVAPAVGPKNIQYF.

This clone came up once. The chain joins TRBV14 to TRBJ2-1; no clear D gene. Germline V gene lookup returns CDR1 SGHDN and CDR2 FVKESK. V was trimmed by 4 bases and J by 8 bases, leaving 18 bases between them. CDR3 length: 15 residues. In DNA, the CDR3 is TGTGCCAGCAGCCGGCTACTTAGCCGATTGGATGAGCAGTTCTTC. It yields the protein CASSRLLSRLDEQFF. Using reference TRBV14 and TRBJ2-1 for the parts outside the CDR3, the full variable domain is EAGVTQFPSHSVIEKGQTVTLRCDPISGHDNLYWYRRVMGKEIKFLLHFVKESKQDESGMPNNRFLAERTGGTYSTLKVQPAELEDSGVYFCASSRLLSRLDEQFFGPGTRLTVL.

This chain connects TRBV6-6 to TRBJ1-1; tentatively, D is TRBD1 (5 bases). The germline V gene encodes CDR1 MNHNY and CDR2 SVGAGI (reference sequence). The CDR3 has 13 residues. The ends were cut back, 6 bases at V and 4 bases at J, with 12 bases in the middle. The CDR3 sequence is CASRLGGVTEAFF. The CDR3 DNA reads as TGTGCCAGCAGGTTGGGGGGGGTCACTGAAGCTTTCTTT.

The genes are TRBV4-1 and TRBJ2-3; maybe TRBD1 (6 bases). Germline assignment: CDR1 MGHRA and CDR2 YSYEKL. CDR3 length: 17 residues. V was clipped by 4 bases and J by 5 bases, with 22 bases between them. This CDR3 is CASSLLDGGGGQDTQYF. Written as DNA, the CDR3 is TGCGCCAGCAGCCTCCTTGATGGTGGTGGGGGCCAAGATACGCAGTATTTT.

The rearrangement joins TRBV7-6 to TRBJ2-7, with D tentatively TRBD2 (6 bases). Germline V gives CDR1 SGHVS, CDR2 FNYEAQ. V was cut by 2 bases and J by 3 bases, with 11 bases left in between. The CDR3 is made up of 14 amino acids. The CDR3 DNA is TGTGCCAGCAGCTTACGGATGGGGGGCTACGAGCAGTACTTC. Its protein product is CASSLRMGGYEQYF.

V and J are TRBV6-1 and TRBJ2-1; TRBD2 might be the D (5 bases). The CDR3 runs to 15 residues. The V gene lost 2 bases and the J gene lost 4 bases, with 12 bases spanning the gap. Per germline, CDR1 MNHNS and CDR2 SASEGT. CDR3 sequence (DNA): TGTGCCAGCAGTGAAATGCTGGGAGAATACAATGAGCAGTTCTTC. This sequence encodes CASSEMLGEYNEQFF.

The chain couples TRBV27 to TRBJ2-2, with D possibly TRBD2 on 7 matching bases. Germline CDR1 and CDR2: MNHEY and SMNVEV (reference sequence). V was pared by 5 bases and J by 7 bases, with 14 bases between. There are 14 residues in the CDR3. The CDR3 spells CASSARGAGGELFF. The CDR3 DNA follows: TGTGCCAGCAGTGCCCGGGGGGCAGGCGGGGAGCTGTTTTTT.